A single sample gave rise to the 4 T cell receptor beta chains below, sequenced in a study of blood T cell repertoires in COVID-19. TCRdb's table, derived via immunoSEQ multiplex PCR, lists solely in-frame clones and lacks some. The sample has more than 150,000 clones, approximately 86% seen once. Sequenced sample: peripheral blood. The receptor source for this set is a man in his forties with active or convalescent COVID-19.

The V and J genes are TRBV7-8 and TRBJ2-3; 7 bases match TRBD2. Trimming removed 5 bases from V and 2 bases from J; junction bases left unmatched: 7. The length of the CDR3 is 15 residues. Germline V gene lookup returns CDR1 SGHVS and CDR2 FQNEAQ. The CDR3 DNA reads TGTGCCAGCAGCCGAACCGGGACTACCACAGATACGCAGTATTTT. This sequence encodes CASSRTGTTTDTQYF.

This chain joins TRBV9 and TRBJ2-7; 7 bases fit TRBD1. Unmatched junction bases numbered 4, after V lost 4 bases and J lost 3 bases. Germline CDR1 and CDR2: SGDLS and YYNGEE. CDR3 length: 13 residues. CDR3 nucleotides: TGTGCCAGCAGCAAATCAGGGGGCTACGAGCAGTACTTC. Protein sequence: CASSKSGGYEQYF.

J is TRBJ1-1 and V is TRBV7-8; D gene uncertain. The length of the CDR3 is 14 residues. V lost 2 bases, J lost 0 bases, and 7 bases lay in between. Germline loops: CDR1 SGHVS, CDR2 FQNEAQ. The CDR3 DNA reads as TGTGCCAGCAGCTTAAGCGAAGTGAACACTGAAGCTTTCTTT. Translated: CASSLSEVNTEAFF. Full variable domain (missing parts from reference TRBV7-8 and TRBJ1-1): GAGVSQSPRYKVAKRGQDVALRCDPISGHVSLFWYQQALGQGPEFLTYFQNEAQLDKSGLPSDRFFAERPEGSVSTLKIQRTQQEDSAVYLCASSLSEVNTEAFFGQGTRLTVV.

This sequence joins TRBV2 and TRBJ2-1; 8 bases match TRBD2. The CDR3 length is 14 residues. J was trimmed by 8 bases and V by 6 bases; bases with no gene match: 9. The germline CDR1 and CDR2 sequences are SNHLY and FYNNEI. Here the CDR3 reads CASRPGGARDEQFF. Here the CDR3 DNA reads TGTGCCAGCAGACCCGGGGGGGCCAGGGATGAGCAGTTCTTC.